The source of this TCR beta chain is a study of blood T cell repertoires in COVID-19. Study-wide context: COVID-19 samples from acute and convalescent phases originated in the United States, Italy and Spain. T cells, B-cell-depleted T cells, or PBMCs supplied cDNA or gDNA.

Measured with immunoSEQ multiplex PCR; TCRdb has only the in-frame clones, and not every one. The data show around 92,000 clones, roughly 83% seen once. This clone showed up just once. From germline, CDR1 is LGHDT and CDR2 YNNKEL (reference sequence). V lost 1 base, J lost 5 bases, and 14 bases lay in between. CDR3 size: 15 residues. The gene calls are TRBV3-1 (or the pseudogene TRBV3-2) and TRBJ1-1, with TRBD1 as a possible D gene (5 bases). This receptor was taken from a human donor in a cohort sampled during active COVID-19. Source material: peripheral blood. The CDR3 DNA is TGTGCCAGCAGCCAAGTTGTCGGGGGTGGGACTGAAGCTTTCTTT. Translation gives CASSQVVGGGTEAFF.